This is a list of T cell receptor beta chains from one sample in a study of beta chain features in type 1 diabetes. Some clones are missing from TCRdb's copy, which holds only in-frame ones; the method was immunoSEQ multiplex PCR. The table has hundreds of thousands of clones, around 28% seen once. The specimen sequenced was naive CD4+ T cells from blood. All receptors derive from a man aged 18 to 30 in good health. The CDR3 runs from the conserved cysteine through the conserved F or W. D genes are given only for firm matches. Clone size is shown for a subset of rows, as once, few, many or a class of expanded clone.

>TRBJ2-1|-|-|TRBV6-5
CASSRVYGQHNEQFF
TGTGCCAGCAGTCGAGTCTACGGACAGCACAATGAGCAGTTCTTC
>TRBJ2-6|TRBD1|few|TRBV6-6
CASRTGTGANVLTF
TGTGCCAGCAGGACAGGGACTGGGGCCAACGTCCTGACTTTC
>TRBJ2-1|TRBD1|-|TRBV28
CASSRLTGSLNNEQFF
TGTGCCAGCAGTCGATTGACAGGGTCTCTGAACAATGAGCAGTTCTTC
>TRBJ1-1|TRBD1|-|TRBV7-9
CASSPRDRHTEAFF
TGTGCCAGCAGCCCGCGGGACAGGCACACTGAAGCTTTCTTT
>TRBJ2-1|TRBD2|-|TRBV9
CASSLPGLANNEQFF
TGTGCCAGCAGCTTACCGGGACTAGCAAACAATGAGCAGTTCTTC
>TRBJ2-5|TRBD2|-|TRBV29-1
CSVEQRGYQETQYF
TGCAGCGTTGAGCAGCGGGGGTACCAAGAGACCCAGTACTTC
>TRBJ2-7|-|-|TRBV6-6
CASSYTQGSSYEQYF
TGTGCCAGCAGTTACACGCAAGGTAGCTCCTACGAGCAGTACTTC
>TRBJ2-3|TRBD2|few|TRBV6-6
CASTKASGAPDTQYF
TGTGCCAGCACAAAGGCTAGCGGGGCCCCCGATACGCAGTATTTT
>TRBJ2-3|-|few|TRBV28
CASSPAFSGHTQYF
TGTGCCAGCAGCCCTGCTTTTAGCGGTCATACGCAGTATTTT
>TRBJ1-4|TRBD1|-|TRBV7-2
CASSADRATNEKLFF
TGTGCCAGCAGCGCTGACAGGGCTACTAATGAAAAACTGTTTTTT
>TRBJ2-3|-|-|TRBV6-1
CASSVAPSTDTQYF
TGTGCCAGCAGTGTGGCACCCAGCACAGATACGCAGTATTTT
>TRBJ2-3|TRBD2|few|TRBV30
CAWSVRVGGSSPDTQYF
TGTGCCTGGAGTGTACGGGTAGGCGGGAGTAGCCCAGATACGCAGTATTTT
>TRBJ2-2|TRBD2|-|TRBV4-2
CASSQGLAGATGELFF
TGTGCCAGCAGCCAAGGACTAGCGGGAGCCACCGGGGAGCTGTTTTTT
>TRBJ1-2|-|-|TRBV7-9
CASSSGQNYGYTF
TGTGCCAGCAGCAGTGGACAGAACTATGGCTACACCTTC
>TRBJ2-7|-|few|TRBV10-3
CAISTGYAYEQYF
TGTGCCATATCGACAGGATATGCCTACGAGCAGTACTTC